The 30 T cell receptor beta chains given below trace back to one sample, sequenced in a study of control samples from healthy donors and cancer patients. Generated by immunoSEQ multiplex PCR, the TCRdb table keeps only in-frame clones and is missing some. Among 130,000 to 150,000 clones, 80% to 95% were seen once, and the ten largest hold roughly 3.1%. Input material: blood. These receptors all stem from a man aged 25-45 years in good health.

CDR3 residues: CASSPPGPRNYGYTF. In DNA form, the CDR3 reads TGCGCCAGCAGTCCACCGGGGCCCCGTAACTATGGCTACACCTTC. The chain carries TRBV23-1 and TRBJ1-2; possible D gene TRBD1, 5 bases. TRBV23-1 is an ORF for which the function is uncertain. This CDR3 region has 15 residues. The V and J ends lost 4 bases and 1 base respectively, with 13 bases between them.

The chain uses TRBV5-5 and TRBJ1-6; 8 bases align to TRBD1. The CDR3 contains 18 residues. Germline CDR1 and CDR2: SGHKS and YYEKEE (reference sequence). With V trimmed by 0 bases and J by 8 bases, 13 bases remained unmatched. In DNA form, the CDR3 reads TGTGCCAGCAGCTTGGAAATGGTTCGCAGGGGGCGAGATTCACCCCTCCACTTT. Its protein product is CASSLEMVRRGRDSPLHF.

The chain links TRBV12-3 or TRBV12-4 to TRBJ2-1, with D unclear. The CDR3 covers 12 residues. With 7 bases removed from V and 6 bases from J, the gap between germline ends came to 10 bases. The CDR3 DNA reads as TGTGCCAGCACCTACGGGTTCAATGAGCAGTTCTTC. It codes for CASTYGFNEQFF.

V gene TRBV18 combines with J gene TRBJ1-3; maybe TRBD1 (5 bases). CDR1 and CDR2 (germline): KGHSH, LQKENI. Trimming took off 2 bases at V and 2 bases at J, with 13 bases between the two ends. The CDR3 is made up of 16 amino acids. CDR3 loop: CASSPANPGTGNTIYF. The CDR3 nucleotides read TGTGCCAGCTCACCAGCGAATCCAGGGACTGGAAACACCATATATTTT.

This sequence joins TRBV6-5 and TRBJ1-3, with 7 bases fitting TRBD1. The CDR3 is made up of 15 amino acids. The ends lost 1 base at V and 0 bases at J; junction bases unmatched: 0. Germline CDR1 is MNHEY and CDR2 is SVGAGI. For the CDR3, the DNA is TGTGCCAGCAGTTACTGGGACAGCTCTGGAAACACCATATATTTT. Protein: CASSYWDSSGNTIYF.

This rearrangement joins TRBV6-5 to TRBJ1-5; no firm D call. CDR3 size: 15 residues. Trimming pared 2 bases from V and 5 bases from J, leaving 13 bases between. CDR1 is MNHEY, CDR2 SVGAGI, per germline. In nucleotides, the CDR3 is TGTGCCAGCAGTTACGGGGTGGGGAGTGATCAGCCCCAGCATTTT. Encoded protein: CASSYGVGSDQPQHF.

V and J are TRBV15 and TRBJ1-5; weak D call: TRBD1 (5 bases). The CDR3 consists of 14 residues. Looked up from germline, CDR1 is LNHNV and CDR2 is YYDKDF (reference sequence). The V end lost 0 bases, the J end lost 7 bases, and 10 bases lay between the germline ends. CDR3 DNA sequence: TGTGCCACCAGCAGAGATCGGGGGAGGCAGCCCCAGCATTTT. This encodes CATSRDRGRQPQHF.

This chain connects TRBV28 to TRBJ2-4, with D possibly TRBD1 on 7 matching bases. Germline V gives CDR1 MDHEN, CDR2 SYDVKM. The V end lost 6 bases, the J end lost 7 bases, and 16 bases lay between the germline ends. The CDR3 is made up of 14 amino acids. The CDR3 coding sequence is TGTGCCAGCAGCATCACTGCAGGGGGGAACATTCAGTACTTC. Amino acids: CASSITAGGNIQYF.

This clone was seen just once. This chain links TRBV30 with TRBJ1-1; D unresolved. The V end lost 1 base, the J end lost 11 bases, and 14 bases lay between the germline ends. Germline CDR1 reads GTSNPN; CDR2 reads SVGIG (reference sequence). This CDR3 has 12 amino acids. The DNA for the CDR3 is TGTGCCTGGAGTGAGGACCCCAGGTGGGCTTTCTTT. Its translation is CAWSEDPRWAFF.

The rearrangement joins TRBV27 to TRBJ1-1; D may be TRBD1 (6 bases). Germline V CDR1 and CDR2: MNHEY, SMNVEV (reference sequence). This CDR3 is 14 amino acids long. V lost 4 bases to trimming and J lost 4 bases, with 13 bases between them. CDR3 bases: TGTGCCAGCAGTTACAGGGCACGCGGCACTGAAGCTTTCTTT. The encoded protein is CASSYRARGTEAFF.

The chain has TRBV5-1 and TRBJ1-6; D is possibly TRBD1 (6 bases). The germline V gene encodes CDR1 SGHRS and CDR2 YFSETQ. V lost 5 bases and J lost 6, with 9 bases in between. The CDR3 has 13 residues. CDR3 DNA: TGCGCCAGCAGTGGAGGGGGTAATTCACCCCTCCACTTT. It translates to CASSGGGNSPLHF.

This clone was counted a single time. The V call is TRBV19, the J call TRBJ1-2; D uncertain. Germline V lookup: CDR1 LNHDA, CDR2 SQIVND (reference sequence). The V end lost 5 bases, the J end lost 3 bases, and 10 bases lay between the germline ends. CDR3 length: 13 residues. In DNA, the CDR3 is TGTGCCAGTAGTCCGGGGTGGTACTATGGCTACACCTTC. The encoded protein is CASSPGWYYGYTF.

V gene TRBV9 combines with J gene TRBJ2-1, with D tentatively TRBD2 (7 bases). Germline lookup yields CDR1 SGDLS and CDR2 YYNGEE. The ends were cut back, 3 bases at V and 2 bases at J, with 18 bases in the middle. CDR3 size: 17 residues. The CDR3 sequence: CASSDPINGGPYNEQFF. The DNA of the CDR3 is TGTGCCAGCAGCGACCCTATCAACGGGGGGCCCTACAATGAGCAGTTCTTC.

The table lists this clone with a count of one. The chain carries TRBV5-5 and TRBJ2-7; TRBD1 might be the D (5 bases). CDR3 size: 13 residues. The germline V and J ends were trimmed by 1 base and 3 bases, with 8 bases remaining between them. The germline V gene has CDR1 SGHKS and CDR2 YYEKEE (reference sequence). As DNA, the CDR3 is TGTGCCAGCAGCTTGAGACAGAGCTACGAGCAGTACTTC. Protein sequence: CASSLRQSYEQYF. Supplemented by reference TRBV5-5 and TRBJ2-7, the full variable domain reads DAGVTQSPTHLIKTRGQQVTLRCSPISGHKSVSWYQQVLGQGPQFIFQYYEKEERGRGNFPDRFSARQFPNYSSELNVNALLLGDSALYLCASSLRQSYEQYFGPGTRLTVT.

This chain connects TRBV4-1 to TRBJ1-2, with D perhaps matching TRBD1 (6 bases). Trimming took off 1 base at V and 3 bases at J, with 15 bases between the two ends. The CDR3 runs to 16 residues. CDR1 is MGHRA, CDR2 YSYEKL, per germline. Here the CDR3 reads CASSQAGTKGDYGYTF. DNA of the CDR3: TGCGCCAGCAGCCAAGCAGGGACAAAAGGGGACTATGGCTACACCTTC.

The chain has TRBV19 and TRBJ2-7; 8 positions match TRBD2. Per the germline V gene, CDR1 is LNHDA and CDR2 is SQIVND (reference sequence). Trimming at V came to 4 bases and at J to 1 base, leaving 6 bases not matched to a gene. The CDR3 covers 15 residues. Written as DNA, the CDR3 is TGTGCCAGTAGTACCTCTTTAGCGGGGTCCTACGAGCAGTACTTC. It translates to CASSTSLAGSYEQYF. The full variable domain, completed using reference TRBV19 and TRBJ2-7, is DGGITQSPKYLFRKEGQNVTLSCEQNLNHDAMYWYRQDPGQGLRLIYYSQIVNDFQKGDIAEGYSVSREKKESFPLTVTSAQKNPTAFYLCASSTSLAGSYEQYFGPGTRLTVT.

CDR3 nucleotide sequence: TGTGCCTGGAGTGTAACAGGGGGCACCTACGAGCAGTACTTC. Translated: CAWSVTGGTYEQYF. The genes are TRBV30 and TRBJ2-7; 9 positions agree with TRBD1. The CDR3 loop spans 14 amino acids. With V trimmed by 0 bases and J by 2 bases, 2 bases remained unmatched. Germline CDR1 reads GTSNPN; CDR2 reads SVGIG (reference sequence).

This chain joins TRBV5-1 and TRBJ2-2; 8 positions match TRBD2. The J segment lost 2 bases and the V segment lost 1 base, leaving 10 bases of the junction unmatched. The length of the CDR3 is 18 residues. CDR1 and CDR2 from the germline V gene are SGHRS and YFSETQ. The CDR3 DNA reads TGCGCCAGCAGCTTGAGCGGGGGCGGGGGCCTCAACACCGGGGAGCTGTTTTTT. Its protein is CASSLSGGGGLNTGELFF. Filled out from reference TRBV5-1 and TRBJ2-2, the complete variable domain reads KAGVTQTPRYLIKTRGQQVTLSCSPISGHRSVSWYQQTPGQGLQFLFEYFSETQRNKGNFPGRFSGRQFSNSRSEMNVSTLELGDSALYLCASSLSGGGGLNTGELFFGEGSRLTVL.

The chain joins TRBV18 to TRBJ1-5; no reliable D call. This CDR3 contains 14 residues. Per the germline V gene, CDR1 is KGHSH and CDR2 is LQKENI. Trimming left V 2 bases short and J 5 bases short, with 10 bases between. The CDR3 DNA sequence: TGTGCCAGCTCACCAAAGGCAGGAGATCAGCCCCAGCATTTT. Translation gives CASSPKAGDQPQHF.

This clone was picked up one time. V is TRBV5-4 and J is TRBJ2-5; possibly TRBD1 for D (6 bases). The CDR3 loop spans 16 amino acids. V was cut by 2 bases and J by 3 bases, with 17 bases left in between. The germline V gene has CDR1 SGHNT and CDR2 YYREEE (reference sequence). The CDR3 DNA reads TGTGCCAGCAGCTTCAGCCGAAACAGGGTTGAAGAGACCCAGTACTTC. Residues: CASSFSRNRVEETQYF.

This chain connects TRBV10-1 to TRBJ2-7; 12 positions match TRBD2. CDR1 and CDR2 from the germline V gene are WNHNN and SYGVQD (reference sequence). CDR3 length equals 17 residues. The V gene end was trimmed by 7 bases and the J gene end by 2 bases; junction bases not matched to a gene: 12. CDR3 sequence (DNA): TGCGCCAGCACCAAACTAGCGGGGGGCCCGGGGACCTACGAGCAGTACTTC. Its translation is CASTKLAGGPGTYEQYF.

The chain recombines TRBV28 with TRBJ2-6; possibly TRBD2 for D (7 bases). The ends were cut back, 3 bases at V and 0 bases at J, with 9 bases in the middle. The CDR3 totals 16 residues. The germline CDR1 and CDR2 sequences are MDHEN and SYDVKM. CDR3 residues: CASSFRGGSGANVLTF. CDR3 DNA: TGTGCCAGCAGTTTTAGGGGGGGCTCTGGGGCCAACGTCCTGACTTTC.

This rearrangement joins TRBV19 to TRBJ2-7, with a tentative D call TRBD1 (5 bases). The CDR3 has 14 residues. In germline, CDR1 is LNHDA, CDR2 SQIVND (reference sequence). The ends were cut back, 6 bases at V and 6 bases at J, with 18 bases in the middle. The CDR3 loop reads CASSPAVGPFEQYF. CDR3 DNA: TGTGCCAGTAGCCCCGCAGTGGGGCCTTTCGAGCAGTACTTC.

This chain links TRBV30 with TRBJ2-1, with 9 bases that match TRBD1. V trimming: 2 bases; J trimming: 7 bases; junction bases outside the gene matches: 12. The CDR3 spans 16 residues. CDR1 is GTSNPN, CDR2 SVGIG, per germline (reference sequence). The CDR3 here is CAWSLPGRTGVNEQFF. CDR3 coding DNA: TGTGCCTGGAGTCTCCCAGGAAGGACAGGGGTAAATGAGCAGTTCTTC.

This clone was recorded only once. This chain links TRBV10-1 with TRBJ2-3; D not certain. The CDR3 runs to 13 residues. V was pared by 1 base and J by 2 bases, with 4 bases between. From germline, CDR1 is WNHNN and CDR2 SYGVQD (reference sequence). DNA of the CDR3: TGCGCCAGCAGTGAGTACTACACAGATACGCAGTATTTT. This translates into CASSEYYTDTQYF.

The sample holds a few counts of this clone. The sample holds other DNA sequences that translate to the same CDR3. This chain uses TRBV9 with TRBJ2-3; D gene unclear. The CDR3 loop spans 11 amino acids. Trimming stripped 0 bases from V and 5 bases from J, with 1 base between. CDR1 SGDLS and CDR2 YYNGEE come from the germline V gene. Here the CDR3 DNA reads TGTGCCAGCAGCGTAGGAGATACGCAGTATTTT. This sequence encodes CASSVGDTQYF. Full variable domain (missing parts from reference TRBV9 and TRBJ2-3): DSGVTQTPKHLITATGQRVTLRCSPRSGDLSVYWYQQSLDQGLQFLIQYYNGEERAKGNILERFSAQQFPDLHSELNLSSLELGDSALYFCASSVGDTQYFGPGTRLTVL.

The rearrangement joins TRBV6-5 to TRBJ2-7; the D gene is possibly TRBD2 (6 bases). The CDR3 has 14 residues. Germline CDR1 and CDR2: MNHEY and SVGAGI. Trimming took off 4 bases at V and 3 bases at J, with 13 bases between the two ends. CDR3 coding DNA: TGTGCCAGCAGTTCCACTCTGGGGGGCTACGAGCAGTACTTC. Translation gives CASSSTLGGYEQYF.

This clone was observed a few times. The chain has TRBV19 and TRBJ1-2, with D hard to call. CDR1 LNHDA and CDR2 SQIVND come from the germline V gene (reference sequence). The CDR3 has 15 amino acids. The V end lost 4 bases, the J end lost 0 bases, and 12 bases lay between the germline ends. The CDR3 DNA reads as TGTGCCAGTAGTACTGTGGCCGACGCTAACTATGGCTACACCTTC. Its translation is CASSTVADANYGYTF.

The chain employs TRBV18 and TRBJ2-1, with 7 bases identical to TRBD1. Germline V gene data show CDR1 as KGHSH and CDR2 as LQKENI. V trimming: 3 bases; J trimming: 5 bases; junction bases outside the gene matches: 10. This CDR3 spans 16 amino acids. CDR3 in DNA: TGTGCCAGCTCACCTCTCCAGGGGGTAATCGACAATGAGCAGTTCTTC. Its translation is CASSPLQGVIDNEQFF.

The CDR3 nucleotides are TGCGCCAGCGGACTACAGGGGGCCACTGAAGCTTTCTTT. Translated, it gives CASGLQGATEAFF. The gene calls are TRBV10-2 and TRBJ1-1, with 9 bases that match TRBD1. CDR1 is WSHSY, CDR2 SAAADI, per germline. The V and J ends lost 8 bases and 4 bases, in that order; junction bases with no gene match: 5. The CDR3 consists of 13 residues.